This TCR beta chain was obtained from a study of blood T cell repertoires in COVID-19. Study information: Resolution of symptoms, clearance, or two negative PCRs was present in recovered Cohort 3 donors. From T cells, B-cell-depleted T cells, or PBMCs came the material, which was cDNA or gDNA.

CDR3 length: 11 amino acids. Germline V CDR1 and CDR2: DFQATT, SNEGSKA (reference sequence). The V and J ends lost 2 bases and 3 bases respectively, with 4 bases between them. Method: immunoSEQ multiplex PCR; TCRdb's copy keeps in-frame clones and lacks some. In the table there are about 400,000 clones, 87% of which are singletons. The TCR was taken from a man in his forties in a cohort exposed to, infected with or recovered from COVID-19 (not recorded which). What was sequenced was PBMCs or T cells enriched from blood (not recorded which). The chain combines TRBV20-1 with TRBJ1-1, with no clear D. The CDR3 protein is CSARIDTEAFF. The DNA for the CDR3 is TGCAGTGCTAGAATCGACACTGAAGCTTTCTTT.